These 26 T cell receptor beta chains came from one sample sequenced in a study of CD8+CD57+ T cells in acquired aplastic anemia. TCR beta VDJ combinations and CDR3 sequences were profiled from genomic DNA. Via MiXCR, TCRdb re-called the reads, giving one row per CDR3 protein. The sample lists 200,000 to 250,000 distinct CDR3 sequences, more than 55% occurring once. All sequencing subjects had displayed CD8+CD57+ cell expansion on flow cytometry. The sequencing sample was made of sorted CD4+, CD8+, or CD8+CD57+ T cells (not recorded which) from PBMCs. These receptors were collected from a human donor with aplastic anemia.

The chain uses TRBV7-2 and TRBJ2-1, with unresolved D. CDR1 is SGHTA and CDR2 is FQGNSA in the germline V gene. Trimming took off 3 bases at V and 9 bases at J, with 9 bases between the two ends. The CDR3 sequence is 12 residues long. The CDR3 bases are TGTGCCAGCAGCTTCTTTGACGGTGAGCAGTTCTTC. It codes for CASSFFDGEQFF.

The rearrangement links TRBV7-3 to TRBJ2-1; 10 bases map to TRBD2. The CDR3 consists of 14 residues. J gave up 9 bases and V 5 bases, and 7 bases lay outside the gene matches. Germline loops: CDR1 SGHTA, CDR2 FQGTGA. For the CDR3, the DNA is TGTGCCAGCAGCCCAGCGGGGGGGGAGGCTGAGCAGTTCTTC. It specifies CASSPAGGEAEQFF.

This clonotype has more than one count but fewer than ten. The chain links TRBV2 to TRBJ1-2, with a tentative D call TRBD1 (6 bases). CDR1 SNHLY and CDR2 FYNNEI come from the germline V gene. The CDR3 is 13 amino acids. Trimming took off 3 bases at V and 8 bases at J, with 13 bases between the two ends. The CDR3 reads CASSEGRGDGYTF. DNA of the CDR3: TGTGCCAGCAGTGAGGGCAGGGGAGACGGCTACACCTTC.

CDR3 coding DNA: TGTGCCAGCAGCTTCGAAGAAGGGGTGACCCAGTACTTC. It encodes CASSFEEGVTQYF. This rearrangement joins TRBV7-9 to TRBJ2-5; D is possibly TRBD1 (5 bases). CDR3 length: 13 amino acids. Germline V gene data show CDR1 as SEHNR and CDR2 as FQNEAQ (reference sequence). The V end was cut by 3 bases, the J end by 7 bases, with 12 bases between.

The rearrangement joins TRBV10-3 to TRBJ2-3; 8 nucleotides align to TRBD1. The V segment lost 4 bases and the J segment 4 bases; nucleotides outside the gene matches: 7. The CDR3 spans 15 residues. From germline, CDR1 is ENHRY and CDR2 SYGVKD. The CDR3 loop reads CAISVARGQADTQYF. In DNA form, the CDR3 reads TGTGCCATCAGTGTAGCCAGGGGGCAGGCAGATACGCAGTATTTT.

This chain connects TRBV10-3 to TRBJ2-7, with 10 bases lining up with TRBD1. The J segment lost 6 bases and the V segment lost 10 bases, leaving 12 bases of the junction unmatched. CDR1 ENHRY and CDR2 SYGVKD come from the germline V gene. There are 14 residues in the CDR3. The CDR3: CASRGTGVRLEQYF. The CDR3, as DNA: TGTGCCAGCAGAGGGACAGGGGTGCGACTCGAGCAGTACTTC.

This clonotype was seen more than once but under ten times. The chain recombines TRBV9 with TRBJ2-7; 7 bases align to TRBD1. In germline, CDR1 is SGDLS, CDR2 YYNGEE. V gave up 5 bases and J gave up 5 bases; unmatched junction bases: 4. The length of the CDR3 is 12 residues. The CDR3 loop is CASRSDRDEQYF. The CDR3 DNA follows: TGTGCCAGCAGGTCAGACAGGGACGAGCAGTACTTC.

The J gene is TRBJ2-4, the V gene TRBV29-1; no clear D gene. The CDR3 has 12 residues. CDR1 is SQVTM and CDR2 is ANQGSEA in the germline V gene. V shed 7 bases and J shed 8 bases, with 15 bases lying between them. The CDR3 DNA reads TGCAGCGCCGCGGAACGGAATGACATTCAGTACTTC. Translated, it gives CSAAERNDIQYF.

About this clonotype itself: The DNA is omitted, as the CDR3 cannot be located on it reliably, and the CDR3 follows TCRdb's listing. J is TRBJ1-1 and V is TRBV7-2; the table's TRBD1 call for D was not verified on the DNA. Germline CDR1 and CDR2: SGHTA and FQGNSA. The CDR3 totals 21 residues, both ends included. CDR3 sequence: CASSLGLMAEQYFGPGTEAFF.

Turning to this clonotype: One junction end does not reproduce the germline sequence, and a read error may be involved. The rearrangement joins TRBV27 to TRBJ1-1; D may be TRBD1 (6 bases). CDR1 and CDR2 from the germline V gene are MNHEY and SMNVEV (reference sequence). The CDR3 contains 12 residues. CDR3 in DNA: TGTACCAGCAGTAACAGTCAGGGGTGGGCTTTCTTT. It codes for CTSSNSQGWAFF.

The chain employs TRBV2 and TRBJ2-5; a possible D gene is TRBD1 (5 bases). CDR3 size: 12 residues. Germline V CDR1 and CDR2: SNHLY, FYNNEI. Trimming removed 7 bases at V and 3 bases at J, with 9 bases between. The CDR3 sequence is CASMGQEETQYF. DNA of the CDR3: TGTGCCAGCATGGGGCAGGAAGAGACCCAGTACTTC.

The CDR3 DNA sequence: TGCGCCAGCAGCTTGGCCAGCGCCTTGGCTGGCAATGAGCAGTTCTTC. Its translation is CASSLASALAGNEQFF. The rearrangement links TRBV5-1 to TRBJ2-1, with no clear D. CDR3 length: 16 amino acids. CDR1 and CDR2 from the germline V gene are SGHRS and YFSETQ. V lost 0 bases to trimming and J lost 6 bases, with 16 bases between them.

The chain employs TRBV20-1 and TRBJ1-5; 8 bases agree with TRBD1. The V gene's germline CDR1 is DFQATT and CDR2 SNEGSKA (reference sequence). J gave up 1 base and V 6 bases, and 2 bases lay outside the gene matches. CDR3 size: 13 residues. The DNA of the CDR3 is TGCAGTGCAAGGACAGGGAGCAATCAGCCCCAGCATTTT. Translated, it gives CSARTGSNQPQHF.

The chain couples TRBV5-6 to TRBJ2-3, with a tentative D call TRBD1 (6 bases). Germline CDR1 SGHDT, CDR2 YYEEEE. Trimming removed 4 bases from V and 0 bases from J, with 9 bases in between. CDR3 length: 14 amino acids. The CDR3 region is CASSRTVSTDTQYF. CDR3 sequence (DNA): TGTGCCAGCAGCCGGACAGTTAGCACAGATACGCAGTATTTT.

This clonotype is a singleton in its sample. The J gene is TRBJ1-6, the V gene TRBV7-9; no clear D. V was clipped by 1 base and J by 7 bases, with 5 bases between them. This CDR3 comprises 13 residues. CDR1 and CDR2 from the germline V gene are SEHNR and FQNEAQ (reference sequence). The CDR3: CASSLEENSPLHF. The CDR3 DNA reads TGTGCCAGCAGCTTAGAGGAGAATTCACCCCTCCACTTT.

With respect to this clonotype: Sequence at one end of the junction differs from germline and may be a read error. V is TRBV27 and J is TRBJ2-5; D is unresolved. The CDR3 loop spans 12 amino acids. Per the germline V gene, CDR1 is MNHEY and CDR2 is SMNVEV (reference sequence). CDR3 bases: TGTGCCAGCAGTTTATCACGTAATGAGCAGCTCTTC. It yields the protein CASSLSRNEQLF.

V usage is TRBV5-6 and J usage is TRBJ2-1; 7 bases are a match to TRBD1. Looked up from germline, CDR1 is SGHDT and CDR2 is YYEEEE. This CDR3 has 14 amino acids. V lost 3 bases and J lost 7; bases outside the gene matches: 7. CDR3 sequence (DNA): TGTGCCAGCAGCTACCTGACAGGGAAGAATGAGCAGTTCTTC. As protein: CASSYLTGKNEQFF.

The table lists this clonotype with a few counts. The chain couples TRBV19 to TRBJ2-5; 7 bases agree with TRBD2. The V gene end was trimmed by 5 bases and the J gene end by 4 bases; junction bases not matched to a gene: 7. CDR1 is LNHDA, CDR2 SQIVND, per germline (reference sequence). The CDR3 is 14 residues long. The CDR3 DNA is TGTGCCAGTAGTGAGACGGGAGGCCTAGAGACCCAGTACTTC. It translates to CASSETGGLETQYF. The complete variable domain, with remaining parts taken from reference TRBV19 and TRBJ2-5, reads DGGITQSPKYLFRKEGQNVTLSCEQNLNHDAMYWYRQDPGQGLRLIYYSQIVNDFQKGDIAEGYSVSREKKESFPLTVTSAQKNPTAFYLCASSETGGLETQYFGPGTRLLVL.

This clonotype was seen a handful of times. A much larger clone sits a single nucleotide away, making a read error possible. CDR3 loop: CASSWIEEEKLFF. The DNA for the CDR3 is TGTGCCAGCAGCTGGATTGAGGAGGAAAAACTGTTTTTT. This rearrangement joins TRBV5-5 to TRBJ1-4; D is unresolved. CDR3 length equals 13 residues. Germline V gene sequence: CDR1 SGHKS, CDR2 YYEKEE (reference sequence). Trimming took 3 bases from V and 8 from J, leaving 11 bases between them.

The chain uses TRBV7-8 and TRBJ2-5; 12 nucleotides align to TRBD1. Per germline, CDR1 SGHVS and CDR2 FQNEAQ. CDR3 length: 16 amino acids. V was clipped by 5 bases and J by 4 bases; unmatched bases: 8. CDR3 bases: TGTGCCAGCAGCCCACGGGACAGGGGGCCTCCAGAGACCCAGTACTTC. Residues: CASSPRDRGPPETQYF.

This chain joins TRBV7-9 and TRBJ1-6, with a tentative D call TRBD1 (5 bases). Trimming shortened V by 7 bases and J by 6 bases, and 16 bases separated the two germline ends. This CDR3 has 15 amino acids. Germline V gene lookup returns CDR1 SEHNR and CDR2 FQNEAQ (reference sequence). CDR3 protein: CASTLRVGPNSPLHF. In DNA form, the CDR3 reads TGTGCCAGCACCCTGAGGGTGGGGCCTAATTCACCCCTCCACTTT. The variable domain in full, with the rest retrieved from reference TRBV7-9 and TRBJ1-6, is DTGVSQNPRHKITKRGQNVTFRCDPISEHNRLYWYRQTLGQGPEFLTYFQNEAQLEKSRLLSDRFSAERPKGSFSTLEIQRTEQGDSAMYLCASTLRVGPNSPLHFGNGTRLTVT.

The chain joins TRBV25-1 to TRBJ2-2; tentative D call: TRBD1 (6 bases). Germline CDR1 is MGHDK and CDR2 is SYGVNS. The V gene lost 1 base and the J gene lost 6 bases, with 15 bases spanning the gap. The CDR3 spans 16 residues. CDR3 sequence reads: CASSELGGDLAGELFF. Written as DNA, the CDR3 is TGTGCCAGCAGTGAATTAGGGGGAGATCTGGCCGGGGAGCTGTTTTTT.

V and J are TRBV7-6 and TRBJ2-3; D is ambiguous. V was pared by 5 bases and J by 4 bases, with 13 bases between. Germline CDR1 reads SGHVS; CDR2 reads FNYEAQ. This CDR3 comprises 14 residues. For the CDR3, the DNA is TGTGCCAGCAGCCCTACCCGAACGGCAGATACGCAGTATTTT. It yields the protein CASSPTRTADTQYF.

The chain joins TRBV25-1 to TRBJ2-3; 12 bases fit TRBD2. CDR1 and CDR2 from the germline V gene are MGHDK and SYGVNS. V lost 1 base, J lost 2 bases, and 4 bases stayed unmatched. The CDR3 covers 17 residues. CDR3 in amino acids: CASSEWTSGVPTDTQYF. CDR3 nucleotides: TGTGCCAGCAGTGAATGGACTAGCGGGGTCCCCACAGATACGCAGTATTTT.

The chain couples TRBV19 to TRBJ1-5, with D tentatively TRBD1 (6 bases). The CDR3 is 15 amino acids. Per the germline V gene, CDR1 is LNHDA and CDR2 is SQIVND (reference sequence). Trimming left V 4 bases short and J 0 bases short, with 10 bases between. The DNA of the CDR3 is TGTGCCAGTAGTAGTCAGGGGAATAGCAATCAGCCCCAGCATTTT. Protein sequence: CASSSQGNSNQPQHF.

The V gene is TRBV20-1, the J gene TRBJ2-1; a weak D match, TRBD1 (6 bases). This CDR3 region has 14 residues. Trimming removed 3 bases from V and 3 bases from J, with 12 bases in between. Germline V CDR1 and CDR2: DFQATT, SNEGSKA (reference sequence). The chain's CDR3 is CSASGDKDYNEQFF. The CDR3 nucleotides read TGCAGTGCTAGTGGGGACAAAGACTACAATGAGCAGTTCTTC.